This entry features one T cell receptor (beta chain) sequence. Antigen specificity is unknown. Naive-designated CD8 cells lacked CD45RO, were positively enriched for CCR7, and omitted terminally differentiated effector memory CD45RA+ cells. Every contributor of samples was a Caucasian grown-up residing in Nashville, Tennessee. The sample comes from a study of shared clonotypes between healthy human individuals. Whole-study results and caveats: In a handful of donors, around 5.5% of naive CD4 clonotypes appeared in common.

Profiling relied on immunoSEQ multiplex PCR, and the TCRdb table lists in-frame clones only, not all of them. The top ten hold 1.5% to 2% of the sample, which has approximately 2,200,000 clones, 93% seen once. The CDR3 contains 14 residues. The V gene lost 1 base and the J gene lost 2 bases, with 9 bases spanning the gap. Germline lookup yields CDR1 MGHRA and CDR2 YSYEKL. V is TRBV4-1 and J is TRBJ2-7; D is possibly TRBD1 (5 bases). Sequencing was done on a sample of naive CD8+ T cells from PBMCs. The sequence came from a man younger than 30 in good health. Some clones in this sample may be carry-over from other donors' samples. In DNA, the CDR3 is TGCGCCAGCAGCCAAGGAACGGACACCTACGAGCAGTACTTC. Translating it yields CASSQGTDTYEQYF.